This section outlines one T cell receptor (beta chain) sequence together with its context. The data were obtained in a study of blood T cell repertoires in COVID-19. Looking at the study overall: The United States, Italy and Spain provided the acute and convalescent COVID-19 samples. Sources were T cells, B-cell-depleted T cells, or PBMCs; the material itself was cDNA or gDNA.

CDR1 and CDR2 (germline): MGHRA, YSYEKL. V lost 1 base to trimming and J lost 7 bases, with 17 bases between them. The length of the CDR3 is 17 residues. The authors' processing: Estimated nucleated cell counts came from reference gene primer amplification. The data were produced by immunoSEQ multiplex PCR, yet TCRdb's version contains in-frame clones alone and is incomplete. V and J calls and clone size are copied from that table; D and trimming were computed from the DNA. This sample has tens of thousands of clones, with 89% found just once. The clonotype was recovered from a man aged 55 to 70 with COVID-19, enrolled during active disease. The sample taken for sequencing was peripheral blood. V is TRBV4-1 and J is TRBJ1-6; D possibly corresponds to TRBD1 (5 bases). The CDR3 coding sequence is TGCGCCAGCAGCCAAGCCGGGGGGGGGACGGAGAATTCACCCCTCCACTTT. Translated: CASSQAGGGTENSPLHF.